This TCR beta chain was captured by sequencing in a study of T-cell reconstitution after alpha-beta-depleted transplantation in children (TCRdb year 2016). Broadly, across the study: Using TCR repertoire profiling, the study quantitatively followed how T-cell immune reconstitution unfolded in children after TCRalphabeta/CD19-depleted allogeneic hematopoietic cell transplantation.

The CDR3 runs 15 amino acids, cysteine and phenylalanine included. The sequence is cut down to CDR3 DNA, 45 bases in frame from base 1. The germline V gene (reference sequence) gives CDR1 as DFQATT and CDR2 as SNEGSKA. At the junction V is shortened by 8 bases and J by 4 bases, with 20 bases in between. In this sample, this clonotype turned up a few times. Its specific antigen is unknown. Base-call qualities are not available, and no considerably larger clone is one nucleotide away. The library was produced with PCR. The sample was run on an Illumina HiSeq 2500. To normalize quantification of the TCRbeta repertoire, the TCR libraries were built with molecular barcoding that relied on unique molecular identifiers. TCRdb took the public reads, trimmed them with fastp at Q25, ran MiXCR for clone calling and kept in-frame beta chains. Records with the same CDR3 protein are collapsed into one entry carrying the most frequent genes and DNA. Here the sample has 330,000 or so distinct CDR3 sequences; about a tenth occur a single time. The ten largest make up 2% to 3% of the sample.

Source: PBMCs from the stem cell graft donor, taken from the stem cell graft. The chain was built from TRBV20-1 and TRBJ2-2, and the D gene may be TRBD2, 7 bases matching. This TCR was recovered from a human donor who donated a stem cell graft to a child with acute lymphoblastic leukemia. The base sequence is TGCAGTTCGCCGGGGGGCGGGATCGGCACCGGGGAGCTGTTTTTT. It codes for CSSPGGGIGTGELFF.